A selection of T cell receptor beta chains follows, all from one sample in a study of blood T cell repertoires in COVID-19. The method was immunoSEQ multiplex PCR; TCRdb's version includes in-frame clones alone and lacks a portion of them. Of about 140,000 clones listed, roughly 90% are singletons. The material sequenced was peripheral blood. The receptor source for this set is a woman aged 45-59 years with acute or convalescent COVID-19. CDR3s include the opening cysteine and the closing phenylalanine or tryptophan. The D gene is left open where the match is weak. Clone size is given for some rows only: seen once, a few or many times, or a class if the clone is expanded.

>-|TRBJ2-3|13|-|TRBV4-1
CASSHGGPDTQYF
TGCGCCAGCAGCCACGGGGGGCCAGATACGCAGTATTTT
>-|TRBJ1-4|15|TRBD1|TRBV2
CASIAPGTANEKLFF
TGTGCCAGCATTGCCCCCGGGACAGCGAATGAAAAACTGTTTTTT
>-|TRBJ2-7|15|TRBD2|TRBV5-1
CASSLEGRGYYEQYF
TGCGCCAGCAGCTTGGAAGGGCGGGGGTACTACGAGCAGTACTTC
>-|TRBJ2-1|14|TRBD2|TRBV20-1
CSASQAGRYNEQFF
TGCAGTGCTAGTCAAGCGGGGCGTTACAATGAGCAGTTCTTC
>-|TRBJ2-1|15|TRBD2|TRBV18
CASSLSSGSGDEQFF
TGTGCCAGCTCACTCAGTAGCGGGAGTGGTGATGAGCAGTTCTTC
>-|TRBJ1-2|14|TRBD1|TRBV5-5
CASFHPGQGSGYTF
TGTGCCAGCTTCCATCCGGGACAGGGGAGCGGCTACACCTTC
>-|TRBJ1-1|15|TRBD1|TRBV7-9
CASSLRQGADTEAFF
TGTGCCAGCAGCTTGCGACAGGGGGCCGACACTGAAGCTTTCTTT
>-|TRBJ2-7|15|TRBD2|TRBV7-9
CASSLGGGRAYEQYF
TGTGCCAGCAGCTTGGGCGGGGGTCGTGCCTACGAGCAGTACTTC
>-|TRBJ2-1|17|TRBD2|TRBV19
CASKGAGRPSSYNEQFF
TGTGCCAGTAAAGGAGCGGGACGGCCCTCATCCTACAATGAGCAGTTCTTC
>-|TRBJ2-1|17|-|TRBV7-6
CASSPNSPGHKYNEQFF
TGTGCCAGCAGCCCCAATTCCCCGGGACACAAGTACAATGAGCAGTTCTTC
>-|TRBJ1-5|20|TRBD1|TRBV27
CASSRFPGQGMSWGNQPQHF
TGTGCCAGCAGCCGCTTTCCGGGACAGGGTATGTCTTGGGGCAATCAGCCCCAGCATTTT
>once|TRBJ1-2|13|-|TRBV19
CASTIGGYYGYTF
TGTGCCAGTACCATAGGCGGGTACTATGGCTACACCTTC
>-|TRBJ1-2|12|-|TRBV5-1
CASSFDGDGYTF
TGCGCCAGCAGCTTTGACGGGGATGGCTACACCTTC
>-|TRBJ2-2|15|TRBD2|TRBV3-1/TRBV3-2
CASSQLGLASGELFF
TGTGCCAGCAGCCAATTGGGACTAGCGTCCGGGGAGCTGTTTTTT
>few|TRBJ2-3|11|-|TRBV20-1
CSSQGTDTQYF
TGCAGTTCACAGGGAACAGATACGCAGTATTTT
>few|TRBJ1-1|13|TRBD1|TRBV7-9
CASSLDRGTEAFF
TGTGCCAGCAGCTTGGACAGGGGAACTGAAGCTTTCTTT
>-|TRBJ2-1|14|-|TRBV27
CASRDSIPYNEQFF
TGTGCCAGCAGGGACAGTATCCCCTACAATGAGCAGTTCTTC
>-|TRBJ2-7|14|-|TRBV11-3
CASSFSGAPEEQYF
TGTGCCAGCAGCTTTTCAGGGGCCCCTGAGGAGCAGTACTTC